These 14 T cell receptor beta chains were all obtained from the same sample, sequenced in a study of blood T cells in healthy people across ages. A second 7 to 11 cycle PCR used barcoded and J-beta primers. Via MiXCR, TCRdb re-called the 5' RACE reads, giving one row per CDR3 protein. The table lists some 730,000 distinct CDR3 sequences, 22% of them singletons. Material: blood. These receptors originate from a man between 65 and 85 years old in good health.

This chain joins TRBV7-8 and TRBJ2-1, with D tentatively TRBD1 (6 bases). Germline CDR1 SGHVS, CDR2 FQNEAQ. V lost 3 bases and J 2 bases, leaving 17 bases between the germline ends. CDR3 length: 17 residues. CDR3 protein: CASSFARYRVPYNEQFF. The CDR3 DNA is TGTGCCAGCAGCTTCGCCCGGTACAGGGTCCCCTACAATGAGCAGTTCTTC. The full variable domain, completed using reference TRBV7-8 and TRBJ2-1, is GAGVSQSPRYKVAKRGQDVALRCDPISGHVSLFWYQQALGQGPEFLTYFQNEAQLDKSGLPSDRFFAERPEGSVSTLKIQRTQQEDSAVYLCASSFARYRVPYNEQFFGPGTRLTVL.

Only a few counts were recorded for this clonotype. The chain carries TRBV5-1 and TRBJ2-3; D uncertain. The V and J ends lost 0 bases and 5 bases respectively, with 7 bases between them. The CDR3 loop spans 13 amino acids. Germline CDR1 is SGHRS and CDR2 is YFSETQ. CDR3 amino acids: CASSLGAQDTQYF. CDR3 in DNA: TGCGCCAGCAGCTTGGGGGCACAAGATACGCAGTATTTT.

This clonotype was seen only a few times. This rearrangement joins TRBV13 to TRBJ1-5; a weak D match, TRBD1 (6 bases). The V gene lost 4 bases and the J gene lost 1 base, with 17 bases spanning the gap. Germline V CDR1 and CDR2: PRHDT, FYEKMQ (reference sequence). The CDR3 consists of 17 residues. CDR3 residues: CASSSTRLQGSNQPQHF. The CDR3 DNA follows: TGTGCCAGCAGCTCAACCCGACTCCAGGGGAGCAATCAGCCCCAGCATTTT.

V is TRBV29-1 and J is TRBJ1-2, with D perhaps matching TRBD1 (5 bases). The CDR3 has 14 residues. V gave up 3 bases and J gave up 7 bases, with 18 bases separating them. Germline V gene sequence: CDR1 SQVTM, CDR2 ANQGSEA. CDR3 in DNA: TGCAGCGTTGATATGACAGAGGTGGTCGGTGGCTACACCTTC. Protein product: CSVDMTEVVGGYTF.

There are a few counts of this clonotype. The chain couples TRBV14 to TRBJ2-5; possibly TRBD1 for D (7 bases). Matching the DNA end better, TRBJ2-7 makes the J call doubtful. This CDR3 is built from 17 residues. CDR1 is SGHDN, CDR2 FVKESK, per germline. The DNA of the CDR3 is TGTGCCAGCAGCCAAGCCCCAGGGGGGAACAGCTCCTACGAGCAGTACTTC. Amino acids: CASSQAPGGNSSYEQYF.

There are a few counts of this clonotype. The V and J genes are TRBV14 and TRBJ2-5, with D hard to call. The DNA end is a closer match to TRBJ2-7, so the J assignment may be wrong. The CDR3 runs to 15 residues. The germline gives CDR1 SGHDN, CDR2 FVKESK. The CDR3: CASSQDGIRSGEQYF. CDR3 in DNA: TGTGCCAGCAGCCAAGATGGGATTAGGTCTGGCGAGCAGTACTTC.

The rearrangement uses TRBV28 and TRBJ1-4; D is unclear. Deletions cut 3 bases from V and 3 bases from J, with 14 bases between. The CDR3 has 16 amino acids. Germline CDR1 is MDHEN and CDR2 is SYDVKM. CDR3 loop: CASSFGDRNPNEKLFF. CDR3 sequence (DNA): TGTGCCAGCAGTTTCGGAGACCGGAATCCTAATGAAAAACTGTTTTTT.

The V gene is TRBV15, the J gene TRBJ2-1, with D perhaps being TRBD1 or TRBD2 (5 bases each). The DNA end lines up better with TRBJ2-7; the J call may be wrong. Germline lookup yields CDR1 LNHNV and CDR2 YYDKDF (reference sequence). The CDR3 runs 16 residues. The CDR3 nucleotides read TGTGCCACCAGCAGATCTACAGGTGGGGGTTCCTACGAGCAGTACGTC. It specifies CATSRSTGGGSYEQYV.

This clonotype was found a few times. The chain employs TRBV6-6 and TRBJ1-3; D call uncertain. Germline CDR1 reads MNHNY; CDR2 reads SVGAGI (reference sequence). The CDR3 extends over 14 amino acids. Trimming cost V 7 bases and J 0 bases, with 10 bases left between them. CDR3 region: CASNIHSSGNTIYF. Here the CDR3 DNA reads TGTGCCAGCAATATACACAGCTCTGGAAACACCATATATTTT.

J is TRBJ1-2 and V is TRBV10-3; D perhaps matches TRBD1 (5 bases). V was shortened by 2 bases and J by 7 bases, with 17 bases between the two germline ends. The CDR3 extends over 15 amino acids. Per germline, CDR1 ENHRY and CDR2 SYGVKD. The CDR3 nucleotides are TGTGCCATCAGTGAGGATACCCGACAGAACCCTGGCTACACCTTC. This translates into CAISEDTRQNPGYTF.

The V call is TRBV6-5, the J call TRBJ2-1; TRBD2 is a possible D gene (6 bases). The DNA end favors TRBJ2-7, so the J call may be wrong. The CDR3 is 14 amino acids. Germline V gives CDR1 MNHEY, CDR2 SVGAGI. DNA of the CDR3: TGTGCCAGCAGTTACGACGCGGGGAAAAACGAGCAGTACTTC. Translating gives CASSYDAGKNEQYF.

V usage is TRBV9 and J usage is TRBJ2-5; 8 nucleotides align to TRBD1. The J call is doubtful: the DNA matches TRBJ2-7 better. This CDR3 contains 14 residues. Germline CDR1 is SGDLS and CDR2 is YYNGEE. The CDR3 here is CASSPKPDRAEQYF. CDR3 DNA sequence: TGTGCCAGCAGCCCTAAACCGGACAGGGCCGAGCAGTACTTC.

In its sample, this clonotype was seen many times. The CDR3 loop is CASSYGKTANYGYTF. Here the CDR3 DNA reads TGTGCCAGCAGTTACGGGAAAACAGCTAACTATGGCTACACCTTC. J is TRBJ1-2 and V is TRBV6-6, with D uncertain. The CDR3 totals 15 residues. Germline-derived CDR1 and CDR2 are MNHNY and SVGAGI (reference sequence). Trimming took 2 bases from V and 0 from J, leaving 10 bases between them.

The gene calls are TRBV6-1 and TRBJ2-5; D is possibly TRBD2 (5 bases). The J call may be wrong; the DNA end is better matched by TRBJ2-7. The length of the CDR3 is 16 residues. Looked up from germline, CDR1 is MNHNS and CDR2 is SASEGT. For the CDR3, the DNA is TGTGCCAGCAGGGATCCGGGGTCCCCCACTACTACCGAGCAGTACTTC. Translation: CASRDPGSPTTTEQYF.